This T cell receptor beta chain was observed in a study of T cell responses to AZD1222 COVID-19 vaccine. At the level of the study: It was second doses at about 4 or about 12 weeks that were pooled.

Trimming removed 7 bases at V and 5 bases at J, with 20 bases between. The CDR3 loop spans 15 amino acids. The germline V gene has CDR1 SNHLY and CDR2 FYNNEI. Sequenced by immunoSEQ multiplex PCR; TCRdb stores in-frame clones only, minus some. The table lists about 110,000 clones, about four fifths of them singletons. The study, taken as a whole, reports: Vaccine-associated CD4 TCRs spanned spike, dominant at 160-218 and 743-854. Repertoire samples came only from after the peak T cell response. Clonal diversity was possibly underestimated, and white British individuals and females predominated among donors.

Regarding this clone: The antigen remains undetermined.

This clonotype originated in an adult in good health. This sample comprised peripheral blood, obtained on day 0 of AZD1222 vaccination. This chain joins TRBV2 and TRBJ2-5; tentative D call: TRBD2 (7 bases). CDR3 residues: CASTEGGRGLETQYF. The CDR3 nucleotides read TGTGCCAGCACCGAGGGGGGGAGAGGGTTGGAGACCCAGTACTTC.